This T cell receptor (beta chain) was identified in a study of cytomegalovirus exposure and HLA in healthy donors. The overall study: Approximately 190 million T cells yielded 110 million or so unique TCR beta sequences in earlier analysis.

Comments on this clone: Its antigen is not known.

60 Vbeta and 13 Jbeta primers were used in PCR. Here immunoSEQ multiplex PCR was the method, and the copy in TCRdb shows in-frame clones only, minus some. This table holds 140,000 or so clones, approximately 81% found once. The study, taken as a whole, reports: Evidence from a later analysis indicated that most CMV-associated TCR beta chains looked HLA-restricted. Segments of the TCR beta V type were, in most cases, productive about 87% or about 30% of the time in an earlier analysis. V- and J-gene trimming in TCR beta was tied to a missense DCLRE1C variant by an analysis performed later.

The CDR3 totals 13 residues. From germline, CDR1 is ENHRY and CDR2 SYGVKD. Sequencing was performed on PBMCs. The TCR was taken from a boy between 2 and 10 years old in good health and CMV-seronegative. The chain has TRBV10-3 and TRBJ2-5; 9 bases are a match to TRBD1. Gene TRBJ2-7 matches the end of the DNA better, so the J call may be wrong. Written as DNA, the CDR3 is TGTGCCATCGGACAGGGGAGGTCCTACGAGCAGTACTTC. Translating it yields CAIGQGRSYEQYF.